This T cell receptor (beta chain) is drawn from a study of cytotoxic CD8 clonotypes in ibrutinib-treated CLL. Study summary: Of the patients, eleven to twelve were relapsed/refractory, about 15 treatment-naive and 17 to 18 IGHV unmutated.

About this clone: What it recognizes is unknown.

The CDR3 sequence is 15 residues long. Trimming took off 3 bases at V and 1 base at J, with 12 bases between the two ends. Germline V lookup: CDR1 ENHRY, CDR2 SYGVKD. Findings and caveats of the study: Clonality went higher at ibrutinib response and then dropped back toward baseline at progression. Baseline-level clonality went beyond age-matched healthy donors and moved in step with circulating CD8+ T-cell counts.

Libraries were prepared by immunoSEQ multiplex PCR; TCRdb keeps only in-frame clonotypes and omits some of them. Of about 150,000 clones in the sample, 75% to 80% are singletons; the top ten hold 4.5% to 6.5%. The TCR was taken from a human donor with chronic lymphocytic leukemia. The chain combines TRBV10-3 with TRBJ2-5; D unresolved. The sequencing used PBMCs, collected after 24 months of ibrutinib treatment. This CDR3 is CAISDPGSGQETQYF. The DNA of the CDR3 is TGTGCCATCAGTGACCCCGGTTCCGGCCAAGAGACCCAGTACTTC.